Below, 23 T cell receptor beta chains from the same sample are listed, as sequenced in a study of cytomegalovirus exposure and HLA in healthy donors. The PCR used 60 Vbeta and 13 Jbeta primers. Sequencing used immunoSEQ multiplex PCR; TCRdb keeps in-frame clones, though not all of them. Of over 130,000 clones listed, approximately 76% were seen once; the top ten hold 1.5% to 2%. Sequenced material: PBMCs. All receptors come from a man aged 35 to 55 in good health and CMV-seronegative.

The V and J genes are TRBV7-9 and TRBJ2-3, with 10 bases aligning to TRBD2. V gave up 4 bases and J gave up 2 bases; unmatched junction bases: 6. The CDR3 runs 16 residues. Germline V gene data show CDR1 as SEHNR and CDR2 as FQNEAQ (reference sequence). Here the CDR3 reads CASSSKAGGPTDTQYF. Here the CDR3 DNA reads TGTGCCAGCAGCTCTAAAGCGGGAGGGCCCACAGATACGCAGTATTTT.

J is TRBJ2-3 and V is TRBV11-2; 9 nucleotides match TRBD2. Trimming at V came to 3 bases and at J to 1 base, leaving 2 bases not matched to a gene. The CDR3 length is 15 residues. Germline V gene lookup returns CDR1 SGHAT and CDR2 FQNNGV. The CDR3 DNA follows: TGTGCCAGCAGCTTGAGGACTAGCGGCACAGATACGCAGTATTTT. Its protein product is CASSLRTSGTDTQYF.

The gene calls are TRBV28 and TRBJ2-3, with a tentative D call TRBD2 (6 bases). Trimming took off 5 bases at V and 1 base at J, with 16 bases between the two ends. CDR1 and CDR2 from the germline V gene are MDHEN and SYDVKM. The CDR3 is made up of 16 amino acids. CDR3 amino acids: CASSPRFRRGTDTQYF. In DNA, the CDR3 is TGTGCCAGCAGTCCCCGATTTAGGAGGGGCACAGATACGCAGTATTTT. The full variable domain, its missing parts supplied by reference TRBV28 and TRBJ2-3, is DVKVTQSSRYLVKRTGEKVFLECVQDMDHENMFWYRQDPGLGLRLIYFSYDVKMKEKGDIPEGYSVSREKKERFSLILESASTNQTSMYLCASSPRFRRGTDTQYFGPGTRLTVL.

The V and J genes are TRBV28 and TRBJ1-1; D ambiguous. This CDR3 has 13 amino acids. Germline loops: CDR1 MDHEN, CDR2 SYDVKM. V lost 5 bases and J 1 base, leaving 8 bases between the germline ends. DNA of the CDR3: TGTGCCAGCAGTCTTCCAGGGAACACTGAAGCTTTCTTT. Protein product: CASSLPGNTEAFF.

The rearrangement joins TRBV12-5 to TRBJ2-5; D gene ambiguous. V lost 5 bases to trimming and J lost 5 bases, with 18 bases between them. Germline lookup yields CDR1 LGHNT and CDR2 FRNRAP. The CDR3 has 15 amino acids. The CDR3 spells CASGRGDSTAETQYF. The CDR3 region has the DNA TGTGCTAGTGGTCGCGGAGATTCAACTGCGGAGACCCAGTACTTC.

This clone was found a few times. Germline and junction disagree at one end, which may indicate a read error. The chain links TRBV7-9 to TRBJ1-1, with D possibly matching TRBD1 (6 bases). Germline loops: CDR1 SEHNR, CDR2 FQNEAQ (reference sequence). This CDR3 is 17 amino acids long. The CDR3 bases are TGTTCCAGCAACCCTCTCCGGGACAACGGCATGAACACTGAAGCTTTCTTT. As protein: CSSNPLRDNGMNTEAFF.

The CDR3 sequence: CASSEQGLDQPQHF. As DNA, the CDR3 is TGTGCCAGCAGTGAGCAGGGTTTGGATCAGCCCCAGCATTTT. V gene TRBV2 combines with J gene TRBJ1-5; D is perhaps TRBD1 (5 bases). Germline CDR1 and CDR2: SNHLY and FYNNEI. CDR3 length: 14 amino acids. V shed 3 bases and J shed 5 bases, with 11 bases lying between them.

The chain recombines TRBV5-1 with TRBJ2-7; 8 nucleotides line up with TRBD2. CDR3 length equals 16 residues. Germline CDR1 is SGHRS and CDR2 is YFSETQ. V lost 2 bases to trimming and J lost 5 bases; unmatched junction nucleotides: 12. This CDR3 reads CASSFLRAGEFHEQYF. The CDR3 DNA is TGCGCCAGCAGCTTTCTCAGAGCGGGAGAGTTCCACGAGCAGTACTTC. Combining the CDR3 with reference TRBV5-1 and TRBJ2-7 gives the whole variable domain KAGVTQTPRYLIKTRGQQVTLSCSPISGHRSVSWYQQTPGQGLQFLFEYFSETQRNKGNFPGRFSGRQFSNSRSEMNVSTLELGDSALYLCASSFLRAGEFHEQYFGPGTRLTVT.

The genes are TRBV11-2 and TRBJ1-2, with 9 bases that match TRBD1. The CDR3 sequence is 15 residues long. Germline loops: CDR1 SGHAT, CDR2 FQNNGV. V lost 5 bases, J lost 2 bases, and 6 bases stayed unmatched. The CDR3 coding sequence is TGTGCCAGCAGCGCAATTGGACAGGGGAACTATGGCTACACCTTC. It specifies CASSAIGQGNYGYTF. Using reference TRBV11-2 and TRBJ1-2 for the parts outside the CDR3, the full variable domain is EAGVAQSPRYKIIEKRQSVAFWCNPISGHATLYWYQQILGQGPKLLIQFQNNGVVDDSQLPKDRFSAERLKGVDSTLKIQPAKLEDSAVYLCASSAIGQGNYGYTFGSGTRLTVV.

The chain has TRBV19 and TRBJ2-7, with D perhaps matching TRBD2 (6 bases). With 1 base removed from V and 3 bases from J, the gap between germline ends came to 7 bases. Germline-derived CDR1 and CDR2 are LNHDA and SQIVND (reference sequence). The length of the CDR3 is 13 residues. Here the CDR3 DNA reads TGTGCCAGTAGTATAGCGGGGGTCTACGAGCAGTACTTC. Residues: CASSIAGVYEQYF.

The chain links TRBV28 to TRBJ1-5; 10 bases align to TRBD1. After removal of 5 bases from V and 7 bases from J, the junction contained 20 bases not matched to a gene. The CDR3 totals 19 residues. Germline loops: CDR1 MDHEN, CDR2 SYDVKM. The CDR3 spells CASSRRTYRDRGEGQPQHF. In nucleotides, the CDR3 is TGTGCCAGCAGTCGAAGGACCTACCGGGACAGGGGAGAGGGGCAGCCCCAGCATTTT.

V and J are TRBV27 and TRBJ1-5, with D unresolved. The CDR3 is 13 residues long. V was shortened by 3 bases and J by 7 bases, with 10 bases between the two germline ends. Germline V gives CDR1 MNHEY, CDR2 SMNVEV (reference sequence). Written as DNA, the CDR3 is TGTGCCAGCAGTTTTTCTGGGCCCCAGCCCCAGCATTTT. Translating gives CASSFSGPQPQHF.

This chain joins TRBV5-1 and TRBJ2-5, with TRBD1 identical over 7 bases. Germline V lookup: CDR1 SGHRS, CDR2 YFSETQ. The trim removed 4 bases at V and 1 base at J, leaving 4 bases unmatched. The CDR3 consists of 14 residues. In DNA form, the CDR3 reads TGCGCCAGCAGCATGGGACAGTCCCAAGAGACCCAGTACTTC. This encodes CASSMGQSQETQYF. Full variable domain (rest looked up from reference TRBV5-1 and TRBJ2-5): KAGVTQTPRYLIKTRGQQVTLSCSPISGHRSVSWYQQTPGQGLQFLFEYFSETQRNKGNFPGRFSGRQFSNSRSEMNVSTLELGDSALYLCASSMGQSQETQYFGPGTRLLVL.

This sequence joins TRBV7-2 and TRBJ1-1; D gene unclear. The CDR3 is 11 amino acids. Looked up from germline, CDR1 is SGHTA and CDR2 is FQGNSA. Trimming removed 3 bases at V and 4 bases at J, with 3 bases between. CDR3 sequence (DNA): TGTGCCAGCAGCTTCCGCACTGAAGCTTTCTTT. This encodes CASSFRTEAFF. Filled out from reference TRBV7-2 and TRBJ1-1, the complete variable domain reads GAGVSQSPSNKVTEKGKDVELRCDPISGHTALYWYRQSLGQGLEFLIYFQGNSAPDKSGLPSDRFSAERTGGSVSTLTIQRTQQEDSAVYLCASSFRTEAFFGQGTRLTVV.

The chain joins TRBV5-6 to TRBJ1-1; 8 bases agree with TRBD1. From germline, CDR1 is SGHDT and CDR2 YYEEEE. CDR3 length: 13 amino acids. After removal of 0 bases from V and 11 bases from J, the junction contained 6 bases not matched to a gene. The CDR3 nucleotides read TGTGCCAGCAGCTTGGCAGGGGGCGTTTCGGCTTTCTTT. Residues: CASSLAGGVSAFF. The complete variable domain, with remaining parts taken from reference TRBV5-6 and TRBJ1-1, reads DAGVTQSPTHLIKTRGQQVTLRCSPKSGHDTVSWYQQALGQGPQFIFQYYEEEERQRGNFPDRFSGHQFPNYSSELNVNALLLGDSALYLCASSLAGGVSAFFGQGTRLTVV.

This clone was detected ten times or more. J is TRBJ1-1 and V is TRBV6-6, with D hard to call. The length of the CDR3 is 13 residues. Deletions cut 0 bases from V and 6 bases from J, with 8 bases between. The germline gives CDR1 MNHNY, CDR2 SVGAGI (reference sequence). The CDR3 sequence is CASSYSESAEAFF. CDR3 coding DNA: TGTGCCAGCAGTTACTCAGAAAGCGCTGAAGCTTTCTTT.

In its sample, this clone was seen once. The J gene is TRBJ2-7, the V gene TRBV27; a possible D gene is TRBD1 (6 bases). Germline CDR1 reads MNHEY; CDR2 reads SMNVEV (reference sequence). The CDR3 is 14 amino acids. Trimming took 0 bases from V and 3 from J, leaving 9 bases between them. CDR3 protein: CASSLSQGGYEQYF. The CDR3 bases are TGTGCCAGCAGTTTATCACAGGGTGGCTACGAGCAGTACTTC.

This clone has only a few counts. The chain carries TRBV9 and TRBJ2-3; TRBD2 matches 13 bases. The CDR3 loop spans 16 amino acids. J was trimmed by 4 bases and V by 4 bases; bases with no gene match: 6. Germline assignment: CDR1 SGDLS and CDR2 YYNGEE. The DNA for the CDR3 is TGTGCCAGCAGCACAGGACTAGCGGGGGACCCAGATACGCAGTATTTT. Translating gives CASSTGLAGDPDTQYF.

The J gene is TRBJ2-1, the V gene TRBV11-3; D is possibly TRBD2 (5 bases). V was shortened by 5 bases and J by 6 bases, with 11 bases between the two germline ends. The CDR3 extends over 13 amino acids. Germline V gene data show CDR1 as SGHNT and CDR2 as YENEEA. The CDR3 spells CASSTPGFNEQFF. The DNA for the CDR3 is TGTGCCAGCAGCACCCCGGGATTCAATGAGCAGTTCTTC.

This rearrangement joins TRBV7-9 to TRBJ2-2, with D perhaps matching TRBD1 (5 bases). The V end was cut by 5 bases, the J end by 7 bases, with 17 bases between. CDR1 is SEHNR and CDR2 is FQNEAQ in the germline V gene (reference sequence). This CDR3 is 15 amino acids long. CDR3 sequence: CASSLISGAGGELFF. CDR3 bases: TGTGCCAGCAGCCTCATTAGTGGGGCAGGCGGGGAGCTGTTTTTT.

CDR3 DNA sequence: TGTGCCAGCAGCTTGTCTGGCGGGAGGGCGGGGAATGAGCAGTTCTTC. This gives the protein CASSLSGGRAGNEQFF. The chain is built from TRBV5-4 and TRBJ2-1; TRBD2 agrees at 9 bases. This CDR3 has 16 amino acids. V dropped 1 base and J dropped 7; count of bases not matched to a gene: 9. The germline V gene has CDR1 SGHNT and CDR2 YYREEE (reference sequence).

V and J are TRBV2 and TRBJ2-2; 7 bases align to TRBD1. The CDR3 consists of 14 residues. V lost 4 bases to trimming and J lost 7 bases; unmatched junction nucleotides: 6. Germline CDR1 SNHLY, CDR2 FYNNEI. CDR3 DNA: TGTGCCAGCAGTGTGGTCGCAGGGGGCGGGGAGCTGTTTTTT. Protein product: CASSVVAGGGELFF.

In DNA form, the CDR3 reads TGTGCCAGCAGTGAGGCTAGCGGGGATGCCCCCCACACCGGGGAGCTGTTTTTT. It yields the protein CASSEASGDAPHTGELFF. The chain is built from TRBV6-1 and TRBJ2-2, with 9 bases lining up with TRBD2. Germline trimming cut 3 bases from V and 3 bases from J; bases unmatched to any gene: 11. CDR1 is MNHNS, CDR2 SASEGT, per germline. The length of the CDR3 is 18 residues.